The 20 T cell receptor beta chains below all came from one sample that was sequenced in a study of blood T cell repertoires in COVID-19. The protocol was immunoSEQ multiplex PCR, while the TCRdb copy is restricted to in-frame clones and leaves out a portion. The sample carries more than 90,000 clones, about 86% recorded once. The sequenced sample consisted of peripheral blood. These receptors were taken from a man aged 55 to 70 with acute or convalescent COVID-19.

The V and J genes are TRBV11-3 and TRBJ2-2; perhaps TRBD2 as D (5 bases). Looked up from germline, CDR1 is SGHNT and CDR2 is YENEEA. CDR3 length equals 15 residues. V shed 3 bases and J shed 5 bases, with 13 bases lying between them. CDR3 sequence: CASSFHGVETGELFF. CDR3 DNA: TGTGCCAGCAGCTTCCACGGGGTTGAGACCGGGGAGCTGTTTTTT.

The chain employs TRBV12-3 or TRBV12-4 and TRBJ1-4, with D hard to call. With 7 bases removed from V and 8 bases from J, the gap between germline ends came to 14 bases. The CDR3 has 13 amino acids. The CDR3 DNA is TGTGCCAGCAAGCAGAGCCGGAGCGAAAAACTGTTTTTT. Protein product: CASKQSRSEKLFF.

This clone was seen a few times. This chain joins TRBV7-8 and TRBJ2-7; possibly TRBD1 for D (7 bases). The CDR3 is 15 amino acids. Between the trimmed V and J ends, which lost 2 bases and 3 bases, there was a span of 14 bases. Germline-derived CDR1 and CDR2 are SGHVS and FQNEAQ. CDR3 coding DNA: TGTGCCAGCAGCTTACTAGGGGGGACAGTCTACGAGCAGTACTTC. It codes for CASSLLGGTVYEQYF.

J is TRBJ2-1 and V is TRBV7-8; possible D gene TRBD2, 5 bases. CDR3 length equals 13 residues. V was shortened by 5 bases and J by 6 bases, with 11 bases between the two germline ends. Germline CDR1 and CDR2: SGHVS and FQNEAQ. The CDR3 spells CASSPPGGNEQFF. Written as DNA, the CDR3 is TGTGCCAGCAGCCCCCCCGGAGGCAATGAGCAGTTCTTC.

The rearrangement links TRBV6-2 or TRBV6-3 to TRBJ2-7, with D tentatively TRBD1 (6 bases). CDR1 is MNHEY, CDR2 SVGEGT, per germline. V lost 2 bases, J lost 4 bases, and 12 bases lay in between. The CDR3 sequence is 14 residues long. The CDR3 bases are TGTGCCAGCAGTTACGACGGCAGGGGTTACGAGCAGTACGTC. It specifies CASSYDGRGYEQYV.

In this sample, this clone turned up once. This chain links TRBV9 with TRBJ1-2, with D unclear. V gave up 2 bases and J gave up 4 bases, with 12 bases separating them. The CDR3 is 14 residues long. Germline-derived CDR1 and CDR2 are SGDLS and YYNGEE. DNA of the CDR3: TGTGCCAGCAGCGTTTCTCAAGCGTCCTATGGCTACACCTTC. This gives the protein CASSVSQASYGYTF.

This chain connects TRBV11-3 to TRBJ1-2, with TRBD1 as a possible D gene (6 bases). Trimming took off 1 base at V and 4 bases at J, with 13 bases between the two ends. In germline, CDR1 is SGHNT, CDR2 YENEEA. CDR3 size: 15 residues. The CDR3 nucleotides read TGTGCCAGCAGCTTAGGGGACACCGGACTCTATGGCTACACCTTC. The encoded protein is CASSLGDTGLYGYTF.

The chain combines TRBV5-4 with TRBJ1-6; 10 bases are shared with TRBD1. The CDR3 has 14 amino acids. V dropped 4 bases and J dropped 10; count of bases not matched to a gene: 5. Per the germline V gene, CDR1 is SGHNT and CDR2 is YYREEE (reference sequence). The CDR3 spells CASSLDRGISPLHF. DNA for the CDR3: TGTGCCAGCAGCCTGGACAGGGGGATATCACCCCTCCACTTT.

The V and J genes are TRBV19 and TRBJ2-5; 9 bases line up with TRBD2. This CDR3 region has 19 residues. V lost 3 bases, J lost 1 base, and 15 bases stayed unmatched. Germline V gene sequence: CDR1 LNHDA, CDR2 SQIVND (reference sequence). The chain's CDR3 is CASSMRERGAPFLQETQYF. CDR3 sequence (DNA): TGTGCCAGTAGTATGAGAGAGCGGGGGGCGCCCTTTCTCCAAGAGACCCAGTACTTC. The full variable domain, completed using reference TRBV19 and TRBJ2-5, is DGGITQSPKYLFRKEGQNVTLSCEQNLNHDAMYWYRQDPGQGLRLIYYSQIVNDFQKGDIAEGYSVSREKKESFPLTVTSAQKNPTAFYLCASSMRERGAPFLQETQYFGPGTRLLVL.

This clone was detected a few times. The genes are TRBV3-1 (or the pseudogene TRBV3-2) and TRBJ1-1, with 7 bases identical to TRBD1. Trimming cost V 5 bases and J 4 bases; bases outside gene matches: 1. Germline V gene lookup returns CDR1 LGHDT and CDR2 YNNKEL (reference sequence). CDR3 length: 12 residues. The CDR3 DNA sequence: TGTGCCAGCAGCTGGACAGGCACTGAAGCTTTCTTT. Its protein is CASSWTGTEAFF.

In DNA form, the CDR3 reads TGTGCCAGTAGTCCGGGACTAGCCGTCAATGAGCAGTTCTTC. As protein: CASSPGLAVNEQFF. The rearrangement links TRBV19 to TRBJ2-1; 9 nucleotides agree with TRBD2. This CDR3 has 14 amino acids. Germline CDR1 is LNHDA and CDR2 is SQIVND (reference sequence). Trimming took 5 bases from V and 6 from J; bases not matched to a gene: 5. The entire variable domain, with the rest obtained from reference TRBV19 and TRBJ2-1, is as follows: DGGITQSPKYLFRKEGQNVTLSCEQNLNHDAMYWYRQDPGQGLRLIYYSQIVNDFQKGDIAEGYSVSREKKESFPLTVTSAQKNPTAFYLCASSPGLAVNEQFFGPGTRLTVL.

The CDR3 spells CASSPGQALINYGYTF. CDR3 sequence (DNA): TGTGCCAGCAGCCCGGGACAGGCGCTAATAAACTATGGCTACACCTTC. This chain links TRBV5-4 with TRBJ1-2, with TRBD1 matching over 8 bases. With V trimmed by 4 bases and J by 2 bases, 10 bases remained unmatched. The CDR3 runs to 16 residues. Germline V gene sequence: CDR1 SGHNT, CDR2 YYREEE (reference sequence).

The J gene is TRBJ2-3, the V gene TRBV18, with TRBD2 as a possible D gene (5 bases). Germline V lookup: CDR1 KGHSH, CDR2 LQKENI. The CDR3 is 13 amino acids. V lost 3 bases, J lost 3 bases, and 7 bases lay in between. Here the CDR3 DNA reads TGTGCCAGCTCACCTACGGGAACAGATACGCAGTATTTT. Protein sequence: CASSPTGTDTQYF.

This clone has a single count. V and J are TRBV19 and TRBJ2-1; 9 bases fit TRBD1. CDR1 LNHDA and CDR2 SQIVND come from the germline V gene (reference sequence). CDR3 length equals 16 residues. J gave up 8 bases and V 2 bases, and 10 bases lay outside the gene matches. In DNA, the CDR3 is TGTGCCAGTAGTATACGTGGCGACAGGGGGTTCTATGAGCAGTTCTTC. Its translation: CASSIRGDRGFYEQFF.

The gene calls are TRBV7-8 and TRBJ2-7; 8 bases map to TRBD1. Germline trimming cut 1 base from V and 6 bases from J; bases unmatched to any gene: 2. This CDR3 contains 13 residues. Germline lookup yields CDR1 SGHVS and CDR2 FQNEAQ. The CDR3 nucleotides read TGTGCCAGCAGCTTAGATGGGACAGGCGAGCAGTACGTC. Translating it yields CASSLDGTGEQYV.

The sample holds a few counts of this clone. The chain employs TRBV30 and TRBJ1-4; no definite D call. V gave up 2 bases and J gave up 8 bases, with 9 bases separating them. The CDR3 loop spans 12 amino acids. Germline V lookup: CDR1 GTSNPN, CDR2 SVGIG (reference sequence). Here the CDR3 reads CAWSSNSEKLFF. CDR3 nucleotide sequence: TGTGCCTGGAGTTCGAACAGCGAAAAACTGTTTTTT.

The V gene is TRBV28, the J gene TRBJ1-1; no reliable D call. Germline CDR1 is MDHEN and CDR2 is SYDVKM. CDR3 length: 13 amino acids. V lost 6 bases and J lost 0, with 8 bases in between. This CDR3 is CASSLTMNTEAFF. The CDR3, as DNA: TGTGCCAGCAGCCTCACTATGAACACTGAAGCTTTCTTT.

This chain connects TRBV18 to TRBJ1-2, with a tentative D call TRBD1 (5 bases). Germline lookup yields CDR1 KGHSH and CDR2 LQKENI. Trimming cost V 6 bases and J 0 bases, with 8 bases left between them. The CDR3 is made up of 13 amino acids. DNA of the CDR3: TGTGCCAGCTCCCACAGGTCTAACTATGGCTACACCTTC. This translates into CASSHRSNYGYTF.

The chain couples TRBV27 to TRBJ2-1, with a weak D call TRBD1 (5 bases). The V gene's germline CDR1 is MNHEY and CDR2 SMNVEV (reference sequence). CDR3 length: 15 residues. Trimming took 8 bases from V and 2 from J, leaving 16 bases between them. CDR3 sequence reads: CASSLGDFTYNEQFF. CDR3 sequence (DNA): TGTGCCAGCTCCTTAGGGGATTTCACCTACAATGAGCAGTTCTTC.

This chain joins TRBV11-2 and TRBJ2-1, with a tentative D call TRBD1 (6 bases). Germline V CDR1 and CDR2: SGHAT, FQNNGV. The CDR3 consists of 15 residues. V was shortened by 5 bases and J by 0 bases, with 11 bases between the two germline ends. The CDR3 DNA sequence: TGTGCCAGCAGCCCTAACAGGGACTCCTACAATGAGCAGTTCTTC. This translates into CASSPNRDSYNEQFF. The entire variable domain, with the rest obtained from reference TRBV11-2 and TRBJ2-1, is as follows: EAGVAQSPRYKIIEKRQSVAFWCNPISGHATLYWYQQILGQGPKLLIQFQNNGVVDDSQLPKDRFSAERLKGVDSTLKIQPAKLEDSAVYLCASSPNRDSYNEQFFGPGTRLTVL.